Below are 11 T cell receptor beta chains sequenced from a single sample in a study of blood T cell repertoires in COVID-19. Data came from immunoSEQ multiplex PCR; TCRdb stores just in-frame clones and leaves some out. The sample lists approximately 240,000 clones; about nine tenths were seen once. The specimen sequenced was peripheral blood. These TCRs come from a man aged 25 to 40 with COVID-19, enrolled during active disease.

In its sample, this clone was seen once. V and J are TRBV4-1 and TRBJ1-5; a possible D gene is TRBD1 (5 bases). V lost 0 bases and J lost 6, with 12 bases in between. CDR1 and CDR2 (germline): MGHRA, YSYEKL. The CDR3 length is 15 residues. The CDR3 DNA is TGCGCCAGCAGCCAAGAGGGGGGTTTCACTCAGCCCCAGCATTTT. This codes for CASSQEGGFTQPQHF.

This sequence joins TRBV6-2 or TRBV6-3 and TRBJ1-1; no firm D call. Germline V lookup: CDR1 MNHEY, CDR2 SVGEGT. The CDR3 covers 14 residues. V shed 2 bases and J shed 3 bases, with 10 bases lying between them. The DNA of the CDR3 is TGTGCCAGCAGTTACGGGAACGGGGACACTGAAGCTTTCTTT. The encoded protein is CASSYGNGDTEAFF.

The V call is TRBV4-2, the J call TRBJ1-5, with a weak D call TRBD1 (6 bases). V gave up 5 bases and J gave up 3 bases, with 11 bases separating them. CDR3 length equals 14 residues. Germline values: CDR1 LGHNA, CDR2 YNFKEQ. This CDR3 reads CASSNGQTNQPQHF. The DNA for the CDR3 is TGTGCCAGCAGCAACGGACAGACCAATCAGCCCCAGCATTTT.

J is TRBJ1-1 and V is TRBV25-1, with D unresolved. The germline gives CDR1 MGHDK, CDR2 SYGVNS. Trimming took 8 bases from V and 3 from J, leaving 13 bases between them. The CDR3 extends over 13 amino acids. The CDR3 DNA reads TGTGCCAGCGCTCGGGGTTGGGACACTGAAGCTTTCTTT. As protein: CASARGWDTEAFF.

This chain joins TRBV7-9 and TRBJ2-2, with TRBD1 matching over 7 bases. Looked up from germline, CDR1 is SEHNR and CDR2 is FQNEAQ (reference sequence). Losses at the gene ends were 2 bases for V and 8 bases for J; bases not matched to a gene: 5. The CDR3 runs 14 residues. The CDR3 is CASSLRGGKGELFF. The DNA of the CDR3 is TGTGCCAGCAGCTTAAGAGGGGGCAAAGGGGAGCTGTTTTTT.

The rearrangement links TRBV4-1 to TRBJ2-7; maybe TRBD2 (6 bases). The CDR3 covers 14 residues. Looked up from germline, CDR1 is MGHRA and CDR2 is YSYEKL. Deletions cut 0 bases from V and 3 bases from J, with 9 bases between. The CDR3 loop reads CASSQEWRVYEQYF. CDR3 sequence (DNA): TGCGCCAGCAGCCAAGAGTGGAGGGTCTACGAGCAGTACTTC.

The rearrangement links TRBV6-1 to TRBJ1-2, with D possibly matching TRBD1 (5 bases). V was clipped by 2 bases and J by 4 bases, with 11 bases between them. Germline-derived CDR1 and CDR2 are MNHNS and SASEGT. This CDR3 has 14 residues. The CDR3 is CASSERGPPYGYTF. CDR3 coding DNA: TGTGCCAGCAGTGAAAGGGGCCCCCCCTATGGCTACACCTTC.

V gene TRBV2 combines with J gene TRBJ2-1; D uncertain. Germline V gene data show CDR1 as SNHLY and CDR2 as FYNNEI. This CDR3 spans 14 amino acids. The V and J ends lost 4 bases and 5 bases respectively, with 12 bases between them. CDR3 region: CASSGPLLNNEQFF. The CDR3 DNA reads TGTGCCAGCAGTGGACCCTTACTAAACAATGAGCAGTTCTTC.

The chain combines TRBV4-2 with TRBJ2-7; 8 nucleotides align to TRBD1. The CDR3 consists of 18 residues. The trim removed 0 bases at V and 4 bases at J, leaving 14 bases unmatched. Germline lookup yields CDR1 LGHNA and CDR2 YNFKEQ. CDR3 sequence (DNA): TGTGCCAGCAGCCAAGATCTTTTCGACAGGGGTTCCGGGTACGAGCAGTACTTC. It specifies CASSQDLFDRGSGYEQYF.

The rearrangement uses TRBV30 and TRBJ1-1; D uncertain. Germline CDR1 is GTSNPN and CDR2 is SVGIG (reference sequence). This CDR3 is built from 13 residues. V was trimmed by 2 bases and J by 7 bases, leaving 14 bases between them. CDR3 loop: CAWSWRELGEAFF. DNA of the CDR3: TGTGCCTGGAGTTGGAGGGAGTTGGGTGAAGCTTTCTTT.

The chain links TRBV6-1 to TRBJ2-2; 7 bases align to TRBD2. V shed 3 bases, J shed 0 bases, and the junction held 4 bases outside the gene matches. Germline CDR1 reads MNHNS; CDR2 reads SASEGT. The CDR3 spans 16 residues. The CDR3 region is CASSDWGGSNTGELFF. The CDR3 nucleotides read TGTGCCAGCAGTGACTGGGGAGGGTCGAACACCGGGGAGCTGTTTTTT.